The rows below give T cell receptor beta chains drawn from one sample of a study of T-cell reconstitution after alpha-beta-depleted transplantation in children. TCRdb fed the PCR reads into MiXCR, producing one record per CDR3 protein. The table lists 490,000 or so distinct CDR3 sequences, approximately 12% of them singletons. The sequences come from PBMCs from the stem cell graft donor, collected from the stem cell graft. These TCRs come from a human donor who donated a stem cell graft to a child with combined immunodeficiency. The CDR3 runs from the conserved cysteine through the conserved F or W. Fields, in order: D gene, V gene, clone size, J gene, CDR3 DNA, CDR3 protein. The D gene is left open where the match is weak. Size tells how often a clone was seen (once, few, many) or the class of an expanded clone, and some rows leave it out.

>TRBD1|TRBV20-1|NA|TRBJ1-6
TGCAGTGCTAGACCCTTCGACAGGGGGGGATCACCCCTCCACTTT
CSARPFDRGGSPLHF
>TRBD2|TRBV12-3/TRBV12-4|many|TRBJ2-5
TGTGCCAGCAGTCTTAGCGGGGGGCCCTTAAGGACCCAGTACTTC
CASSLSGGPLRTQYF
>TRBD2|TRBV13|NA|TRBJ2-1
TGTGCCAGCAGCCGCGGGAGGGGGAGTGGGGCTGAGCAGTTCTTC
CASSRGRGSGAEQFF
>TRBD2|TRBV29-1|many|TRBJ2-3
TGCAGCGTTAAGGGACTAGCGGGGGGGCTTACGCAGTATTTT
CSVKGLAGGLTQYF
>TRBD1|TRBV2|few|TRBJ1-5
TGTGCCAGCAGTGGATCCGGACAGGGGCCCCAGCATTTT
CASSGSGQGPQHF
>NA|TRBV7-8|few|TRBJ2-2
TGTGCCAGCAGCTTAGTCGGGCTTCAGCCGAACACCGGGGAGCTGTTTTTT
CASSLVGLQPNTGELFF
>TRBD2|TRBV7-9|NA|TRBJ2-7
TGTGCCAGCAGCTTAGGAGCGGGAGAGGCGGACGAGCAGTACTTC
CASSLGAGEADEQYF
>NA|TRBV29-1|NA|TRBJ2-1
TGCAGCGTTGACCTATCCCAGGACAATGAGCAGTTCTTC
CSVDLSQDNEQFF
>NA|TRBV7-2|many|TRBJ1-2
TGTGCCAGCAGCTTAGACACCCCCTATGGCTACACCTTC
CASSLDTPYGYTF
>TRBD1|TRBV6-2/TRBV6-3|NA|TRBJ2-3
TGTGCAAGCACGGGACAGGGAGCTCCTACGCAGTATTTT
CASTGQGAPTQYF
>NA|TRBV29-1|few|TRBJ2-2
TGCAGCGTTGCGGGGGTAAGGGACAGCGCTGAAGGGGAGCTGTTTTTT
CSVAGVRDSAEGELFF
>NA|TRBV12-3/TRBV12-4|few|TRBJ1-2
TGTGCCAGCAGTTTAGCGCTAAGACCGGTGAACTATGGCTACACCTTC
CASSLALRPVNYGYTF
>NA|TRBV27|NA|TRBJ1-6
TGTGCCAGCAGTCTTGACGACGCTACACCCCTCCACTTT
CASSLDDATPLHF
>TRBD1|TRBV12-3/TRBV12-4|NA|TRBJ1-5
TGTGCCAGCAGTACGACAGGGCCAAATCAGCCCCAGCATTTT
CASSTTGPNQPQHF
>NA|TRBV18|few|TRBJ2-3
TGTGCCAGCTCACCGGAGCAGAGCACAGATACGCAGTATTTT
CASSPEQSTDTQYF